This passage covers 9 T cell receptor beta chains from one sample sequenced in a study of T cell responses to AZD1222 COVID-19 vaccine (dated by TCRdb to 2020 to 2023). The library was made by the immunoSEQ multiplex PCR assay. Here the immuneACCESS table is served through TCRdb, limited to in-frame sequences with V and J called. Missing clones are a known gap in these copies; in checked studies unresolved V genes cover under half, and the rest lacks a known reason. This sample has over 110,000 clones in its table, and about 92% of those were observed once. Of the sample, roughly 5% falls within the top ten clones. The time point label, read with the paper, signifies: baseline before first vaccination. The sequencing here drew on peripheral blood, taken on day 0 of AZD1222 vaccination. The source is an adult in good health.

This chain connects TRBV12-3 or TRBV12-4 to TRBJ2-3; either TRBD1 or TRBD2 may supply D (5 bases each). The CDR3 has 13 amino acids. V was cut by 2 bases and J by 6 bases, with 9 bases left in between. In DNA form, the CDR3 reads TGTGCCAGCAGTTTATTGGGACCCGATACGCAGTATTTT. Translated, it gives CASSLLGPDTQYF.

The genes are TRBV2 and TRBJ2-2; the D gene is possibly TRBD1 (5 bases). Trimming took 7 bases from V and 6 from J, leaving 12 bases between them. Per germline, CDR1 SNHLY and CDR2 FYNNEI. CDR3 length equals 13 residues. Here the CDR3 DNA reads TGTGCCAGCACGCAGGGTTATTCCGGGGAGCTGTTTTTT. The encoded protein is CASTQGYSGELFF.

This clone was counted once. The chain links TRBV19 to TRBJ1-1; D unclear. Germline V gene data show CDR1 as LNHDA and CDR2 as SQIVND (reference sequence). V lost 1 base to trimming and J lost 4 bases, with 13 bases between them. This CDR3 comprises 15 residues. This chain's CDR3 is CASSIVGRFGTEAFF. The DNA of the CDR3 is TGTGCCAGTAGTATAGTGGGGAGGTTCGGCACTGAAGCTTTCTTT.

The chain couples TRBV2 to TRBJ2-3; TRBD2 matches 7 bases. Germline-derived CDR1 and CDR2 are SNHLY and FYNNEI. The CDR3 runs 16 residues. V gave up 6 bases and J gave up 4 bases; unmatched junction bases: 13. Here the CDR3 reads CASRDLGLGNADTQYF. The CDR3 bases are TGTGCCAGCAGGGACCTCGGACTAGGGAATGCAGATACGCAGTATTTT.

CDR3 nucleotides: TGTGCCAGCAGTGGGACTAGCGGGAGAAACAACTACGAGCAGTACTTC. As protein: CASSGTSGRNNYEQYF. The chain joins TRBV2 to TRBJ2-7; 13 nucleotides agree with TRBD2. The CDR3 loop spans 16 amino acids. V lost 4 bases and J lost 3; bases outside the gene matches: 6. Germline V lookup: CDR1 SNHLY, CDR2 FYNNEI.

The gene calls are TRBV5-4 and TRBJ2-7, with TRBD1 matching 9 bases. The CDR3 sequence is 17 residues long. V lost 4 bases to trimming and J lost 2 bases; unmatched junction nucleotides: 13. Looked up from germline, CDR1 is SGHNT and CDR2 is YYREEE (reference sequence). Here the CDR3 reads CASSGGQGPISPYEQYF. The CDR3 nucleotides read TGTGCCAGCAGCGGGGGACAGGGACCAATCTCCCCCTACGAGCAGTACTTC. The entire variable domain, with the rest obtained from reference TRBV5-4 and TRBJ2-7, is as follows: ETGVTQSPTHLIKTRGQQVTLRCSSQSGHNTVSWYQQALGQGPQFIFQYYREEENGRGNFPPRFSGLQFPNYSSELNVNALELDDSALYLCASSGGQGPISPYEQYFGPGTRLTVT.

The V and J genes are TRBV2 and TRBJ2-7; D gene unclear. The CDR3 contains 11 residues. Germline loops: CDR1 SNHLY, CDR2 FYNNEI. The ends were cut back, 4 bases at V and 12 bases at J, with 13 bases in the middle. As DNA, the CDR3 is TGTGCCAGCAGTGTAGGGTCTAGTCGGTACTTC. It codes for CASSVGSSRYF.

The J gene is TRBJ1-5, the V gene TRBV10-2; D is unresolved. The germline CDR1 and CDR2 sequences are WSHSY and SAAADI. V lost 9 bases to trimming and J lost 8 bases, with 2 bases between them. The CDR3 has 8 residues. CDR3 in amino acids: CARKPQHF. CDR3 nucleotide sequence: TGCGCCAGGAAGCCCCAGCATTTT.

The chain joins TRBV5-1 to TRBJ2-1; 8 bases are shared with TRBD2. The ends lost 2 bases at V and 2 bases at J; junction bases unmatched: 3. Germline V gene sequence: CDR1 SGHRS, CDR2 YFSETQ. The CDR3 covers 15 residues. This CDR3 is CASSLDGRAYNEQFF. The DNA of the CDR3 is TGCGCCAGCAGCTTAGACGGGAGGGCCTACAATGAGCAGTTCTTC.